This TCR beta chain is from a study of T cell changes during pregnancy in multiple sclerosis. Here immunoSEQ multiplex PCR was the method, and the copy in TCRdb shows in-frame clones only, minus some. The data show 50,000 to 75,000 clones, with more than 75% seen just once and roughly 3.3% held by the top ten. There are 13 residues in the CDR3. Per germline, CDR1 KGHSH and CDR2 LQKENI. V was shortened by 3 bases and J by 6 bases, with 10 bases between the two germline ends. Of note for this clone: This sample includes further DNA sequences coding for the same CDR3.

This clonotype was obtained from a female donor in good health, enrolled as a control in a pregnancy study. Sequencing used peripheral blood, obtained in the first trimester of pregnancy. This chain uses TRBV18 with TRBJ2-3; D gene unclear. The CDR3 region has the DNA TGTGCCAGCTCACCGAATCCCGCGGATACGCAGTATTTT. Translation gives CASSPNPADTQYF.